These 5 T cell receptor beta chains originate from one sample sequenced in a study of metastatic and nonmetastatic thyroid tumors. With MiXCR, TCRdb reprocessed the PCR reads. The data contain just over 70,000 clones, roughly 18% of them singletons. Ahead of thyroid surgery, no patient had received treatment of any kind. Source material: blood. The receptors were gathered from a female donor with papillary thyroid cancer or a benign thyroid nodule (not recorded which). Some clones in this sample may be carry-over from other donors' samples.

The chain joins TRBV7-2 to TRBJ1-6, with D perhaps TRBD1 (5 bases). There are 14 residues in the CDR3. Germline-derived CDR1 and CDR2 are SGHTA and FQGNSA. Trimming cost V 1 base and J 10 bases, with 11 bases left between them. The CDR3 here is CASSLGSGVSPLHF. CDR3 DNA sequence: TGTGCCAGCAGCTTAGGGTCGGGGGTCTCACCCCTCCACTTT.

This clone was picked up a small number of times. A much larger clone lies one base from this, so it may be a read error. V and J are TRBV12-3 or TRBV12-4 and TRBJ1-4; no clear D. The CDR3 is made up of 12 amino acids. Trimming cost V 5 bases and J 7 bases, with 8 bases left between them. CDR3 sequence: CASSEGVEKLFF. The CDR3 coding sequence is TGTGCCAGCAGTGAGGGCGTTGAAAAACTGTTTTTT.

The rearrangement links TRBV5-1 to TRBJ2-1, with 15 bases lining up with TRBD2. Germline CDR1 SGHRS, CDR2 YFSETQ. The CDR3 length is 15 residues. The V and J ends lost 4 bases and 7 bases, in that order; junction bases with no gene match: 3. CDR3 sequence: CASSTGLAGGNEQFF. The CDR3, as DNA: TGCGCCAGCAGCACGGGACTAGCGGGAGGTAATGAGCAGTTCTTC.

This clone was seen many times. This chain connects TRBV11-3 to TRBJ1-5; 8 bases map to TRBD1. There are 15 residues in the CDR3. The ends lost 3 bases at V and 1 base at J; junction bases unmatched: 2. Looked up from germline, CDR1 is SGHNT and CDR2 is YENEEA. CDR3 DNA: TGTGCCAGCAGCTTCGGACAGGGAAGCAATCAGCCCCAGCATTTT. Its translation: CASSFGQGSNQPQHF.

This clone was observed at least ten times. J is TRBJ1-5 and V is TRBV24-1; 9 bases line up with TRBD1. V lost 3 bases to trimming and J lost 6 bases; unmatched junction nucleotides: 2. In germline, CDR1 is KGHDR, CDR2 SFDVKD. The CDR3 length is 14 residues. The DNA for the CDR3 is TGTGCCACCAGTGATGGGACAGGGATTCAGCCCCAGCATTTT. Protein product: CATSDGTGIQPQHF.